The 8 T cell receptor beta chains listed next were all sequenced from one sample in a study of blood T cell repertoires in COVID-19. Clones were sequenced by immunoSEQ multiplex PCR, and TCRdb holds only the in-frame ones, with some missing. The sample holds more than 95,000 clones, roughly 82% seen once. Source material: peripheral blood. These receptors were collected from a man between 60 and 70 years old with acute or convalescent COVID-19.

The chain has TRBV10-3 and TRBJ2-1; 8 bases are a match to TRBD2. The germline CDR1 and CDR2 sequences are ENHRY and SYGVKD. This CDR3 spans 13 amino acids. The trim removed 6 bases at V and 9 bases at J, leaving 7 bases unmatched. The CDR3 region has the DNA TGTGCCATCAGCGGGACTAGAGGGGCTGAGCAGTTCTTC. It yields the protein CAISGTRGAEQFF.

The chain uses TRBV2 and TRBJ2-1; TRBD2 matches 13 bases. The V gene's germline CDR1 is SNHLY and CDR2 FYNNEI. With 7 bases clipped from V and 9 bases from J, the junction kept 6 bases outside the gene matches. This CDR3 contains 14 residues. The CDR3 protein is CASIPGLAGIEQFF. CDR3 nucleotides: TGTGCCAGCATACCGGGACTAGCGGGGATTGAGCAGTTCTTC.

J is TRBJ1-1 and V is TRBV5-1, with TRBD1 as a possible D gene (5 bases). The CDR3 contains 14 residues. The germline gives CDR1 SGHRS, CDR2 YFSETQ. Between the trimmed V and J ends, which lost 4 bases and 5 bases, there was a span of 15 bases. CDR3 in amino acids: CASSPTQGWTEAFF. The CDR3 DNA sequence: TGCGCCAGCAGCCCCACCCAGGGTTGGACTGAAGCTTTCTTT.

The rearrangement links TRBV27 to TRBJ1-1, with unresolved D. With 5 bases removed from V and 1 base from J, the gap between germline ends came to 20 bases. The CDR3 length is 17 residues. Germline V gives CDR1 MNHEY, CDR2 SMNVEV (reference sequence). CDR3 region: CASSPPDRQRPNTEAFF. Here the CDR3 DNA reads TGTGCCAGCAGTCCCCCAGACCGGCAGCGTCCGAACACTGAAGCTTTCTTT.

The chain joins TRBV15 to TRBJ2-3, with TRBD1 matching over 8 bases. CDR1 and CDR2 (germline): LNHNV, YYDKDF (reference sequence). V trimming: 0 bases; J trimming: 2 bases; junction bases outside the gene matches: 4. The CDR3 has 16 amino acids. The CDR3 region has the DNA TGTGCCACCAGCAGAGACTGGACAGGGAACACAGATACGCAGTATTTT. This translates into CATSRDWTGNTDTQYF.

The chain recombines TRBV18 with TRBJ2-2, with 9 nucleotides matching TRBD1. Germline CDR1 reads KGHSH; CDR2 reads LQKENI. This CDR3 is built from 15 residues. Germline trimming cut 1 base from V and 7 bases from J; bases unmatched to any gene: 4. The CDR3 protein is CASSPRTGGIGELFF. For the CDR3, the DNA is TGTGCCAGCTCACCACGTACAGGGGGCATCGGGGAGCTGTTTTTT. The whole variable domain, filled in from reference TRBV18 and TRBJ2-2, reads NAGVMQNPRHLVRRRGQEARLRCSPMKGHSHVYWYRQLPEEGLKFMVYLQKENIIDESGMPKERFSAEFPKEGPSILRIQQVVRGDSAAYFCASSPRTGGIGELFFGEGSRLTVL.

This sequence joins TRBV11-2 and TRBJ1-5; D is perhaps TRBD1 (5 bases). Germline assignment: CDR1 SGHAT and CDR2 FQNNGV. V was clipped by 0 bases and J by 9 bases, with 15 bases between them. This CDR3 spans 15 amino acids. The CDR3 region is CASSLDGQTPLPQHF. The DNA for the CDR3 is TGTGCCAGCAGCTTAGATGGACAAACGCCTCTGCCCCAGCATTTT.

This chain uses TRBV9 with TRBJ1-2; TRBD1 aligns across 12 bases. CDR1 and CDR2 from the germline V gene are SGDLS and YYNGEE. Germline trimming cut 1 base from V and 8 bases from J; bases unmatched to any gene: 9. This CDR3 is built from 16 residues. CDR3 in DNA: TGTGCCAGCAGCGTAAATTGGGGACAGGGGGCAATGGGCTACACCTTC. Translation: CASSVNWGQGAMGYTF. Based on the CDR3 plus reference TRBV9 and TRBJ1-2, the full variable domain is DSGVTQTPKHLITATGQRVTLRCSPRSGDLSVYWYQQSLDQGLQFLIQYYNGEERAKGNILERFSAQQFPDLHSELNLSSLELGDSALYFCASSVNWGQGAMGYTFGSGTRLTVV.